These 32 T cell receptor beta chains were all obtained from the same sample, sequenced in a study of shared clonotypes between healthy human individuals. The assay was immunoSEQ multiplex PCR, and TCRdb's table has in-frame clones only and misses some. This table has 2 million or so clones, roughly 94% appearing once. The sample taken for sequencing was naive CD4+ T cells sorted from blood. Noted subset: CD45RA+ positively selected. The receptor set was obtained from a young man in good health.

This chain links TRBV27 with TRBJ2-1; D possibly corresponds to TRBD1 (6 bases). This CDR3 comprises 14 residues. Between the trimmed V and J ends, which lost 3 bases and 3 bases, there was a span of 9 bases. Looked up from germline, CDR1 is MNHEY and CDR2 is SMNVEV (reference sequence). CDR3 in DNA: TGTGCCAGCAGTTTCGGCAGGGGCTACAATGAGCAGTTCTTC. It encodes CASSFGRGYNEQFF.

The rearrangement joins TRBV30 to TRBJ2-1, with 12 bases identical to TRBD2. In germline, CDR1 is GTSNPN, CDR2 SVGIG (reference sequence). V gave up 4 bases and J gave up 12 bases; unmatched junction bases: 13. The CDR3 consists of 15 residues. The CDR3 sequence: CAWNPLAGGRHGQFF. The CDR3 coding sequence is TGTGCCTGGAATCCCCTAGCGGGAGGGCGTCACGGGCAGTTCTTC.

The chain's CDR3 is CASSLGRALNTEAFF. For the CDR3, the DNA is TGTGCCAGCAGCTTAGGCAGGGCCCTGAACACTGAAGCTTTCTTT. The chain couples TRBV7-3 to TRBJ1-1, with D perhaps matching TRBD1 (5 bases). The CDR3 covers 15 residues. V was trimmed by 2 bases and J by 0 bases, leaving 10 bases between them. The germline gives CDR1 SGHTA, CDR2 FQGTGA.

The V call is TRBV29-1, the J call TRBJ2-1, with D unclear. This CDR3 is built from 11 residues. Trimming stripped 8 bases from V and 4 bases from J, with 9 bases between. Germline V CDR1 and CDR2: SQVTM, ANQGSEA. This chain's CDR3 is CSSGGYNEQFF. Written as DNA, the CDR3 is TGCAGCTCCGGTGGTTACAATGAGCAGTTCTTC.

This chain links TRBV5-6 with TRBJ2-5; TRBD2 is a possible D gene (5 bases). Trimming removed 4 bases from V and 4 bases from J, with 14 bases in between. The germline V gene has CDR1 SGHDT and CDR2 YYEEEE. CDR3 length: 14 residues. This chain's CDR3 is CASSTQAVLETQYF. The CDR3 coding sequence is TGTGCCAGCAGCACCCAAGCGGTTTTAGAGACCCAGTACTTC.

The CDR3 sequence: CASSLDPKRETSGRQETQYF. CDR3 bases: TGTGCCAGCAGCTTAGACCCGAAGCGAGAGACTAGCGGGAGACAAGAGACCCAGTACTTC. The V and J genes are TRBV11-3 and TRBJ2-5; 12 positions agree with TRBD2. This CDR3 region has 20 residues. The V gene's germline CDR1 is SGHNT and CDR2 YENEEA. Unmatched junction bases numbered 13, after V lost 0 bases and J lost 2 bases.

V usage is TRBV7-2 and J usage is TRBJ2-3; TRBD2 matches at 8 bases. V lost 6 bases to trimming and J lost 4 bases; unmatched junction nucleotides: 12. The CDR3 covers 16 residues. In germline, CDR1 is SGHTA, CDR2 FQGNSA. CDR3 residues: CASRPQAGVVADTQYF. In nucleotides, the CDR3 is TGTGCCAGCAGACCTCAAGCGGGAGTTGTGGCAGATACGCAGTATTTT.

This clone has only one observation. The chain links TRBV10-1 to TRBJ2-2; 7 bases map to TRBD2. V dropped 3 bases and J dropped 6; count of bases not matched to a gene: 4. Germline assignment: CDR1 WNHNN and CDR2 SYGVQD (reference sequence). CDR3 length: 14 residues. This CDR3 is CASSDVRESGELFF. As DNA, the CDR3 is TGCGCCAGCAGTGACGTGCGGGAGTCCGGGGAGCTGTTTTTT.

This clone has just one count. The rearrangement joins TRBV9 to TRBJ1-3; D unclear. Trimming took 0 bases from V and 0 from J, leaving 7 bases between them. The length of the CDR3 is 15 residues. The germline gives CDR1 SGDLS, CDR2 YYNGEE. CDR3 sequence (DNA): TGTGCCAGCAGCGTAGACACAGCCTCTGGAAACACCATATATTTT. Amino acids: CASSVDTASGNTIYF.

This chain uses TRBV6-4 with TRBJ1-1; 7 bases align to TRBD1. This CDR3 is built from 14 residues. Losses at the gene ends were 4 bases for V and 1 base for J; bases not matched to a gene: 3. The germline V gene encodes CDR1 MRHNA and CDR2 SNTAGT. The CDR3 bases are TGTGCCAGCAGTGCCGGGACAGCGAACACTGAAGCTTTCTTT. Its protein product is CASSAGTANTEAFF.

The chain couples TRBV9 to TRBJ2-5; D gene ambiguous. Germline CDR1 reads SGDLS; CDR2 reads YYNGEE. The V end was cut by 3 bases, the J end by 3 bases, with 6 bases between. The CDR3 extends over 12 amino acids. The DNA for the CDR3 is TGTGCCAGCAGCGCCTCAGAAGAGACCCAGTACTTC. This gives the protein CASSASEETQYF.

The chain employs TRBV2 and TRBJ1-1; 9 bases agree with TRBD1. With V trimmed by 4 bases and J by 1 base, 7 bases remained unmatched. CDR3 length: 16 residues. Germline V gene data show CDR1 as SNHLY and CDR2 as FYNNEI. The CDR3 DNA reads as TGTGCCAGCAGTGCGGGGAACAGGGGGCGGAACACTGAAGCTTTCTTT. Protein sequence: CASSAGNRGRNTEAFF.

CDR3 DNA: TGTGCCAGCTCACCTATTGCTTCGAGCACCGGGGAGCTGTTTTTT. It is translated as CASSPIASSTGELFF. The chain joins TRBV18 to TRBJ2-2; D unresolved. This CDR3 has 15 residues. V was trimmed by 3 bases and J by 4 bases, leaving 12 bases between them. Germline V gene lookup returns CDR1 KGHSH and CDR2 LQKENI.

The chain uses TRBV6-5 and TRBJ1-4, with TRBD1 matching over 9 bases. The CDR3 consists of 16 residues. The V gene end was trimmed by 4 bases and the J gene end by 7 bases; junction bases not matched to a gene: 10. In germline, CDR1 is MNHEY, CDR2 SVGAGI. The CDR3 DNA follows: TGTGCCAGCAGTTCCCTATGGGACAGGGTTTCTGAAAAACTGTTTTTT. This translates into CASSSLWDRVSEKLFF.

The chain combines TRBV14 with TRBJ2-5, with 8 bases matching TRBD1. The CDR3 consists of 15 residues. V was pared by 1 base and J by 7 bases, with 8 bases of the junction left unmatched. CDR1 and CDR2 (germline): SGHDN, FVKESK. The CDR3 DNA sequence: TGTGCCAGCAGCCAAGGTCAGGGGGCGAAGGGGACCCAGTACTTC. Its protein is CASSQGQGAKGTQYF.

V and J are TRBV7-2 and TRBJ2-7; D may correspond to TRBD1 or TRBD2 (5 bases each). CDR3 size: 14 residues. Germline CDR1 reads SGHTA; CDR2 reads FQGNSA. V lost 5 bases to trimming and J lost 0 bases, with 11 bases between them. Here the CDR3 reads CASSRNGASYEQYF. CDR3 nucleotide sequence: TGTGCCAGCAGCCGCAACGGGGCCTCCTACGAGCAGTACTTC.

This clone was picked up a small number of times. This specimen includes other DNA sequences encoding the same CDR3. V is TRBV6-1 and J is TRBJ1-5; TRBD1 is a possible D gene (6 bases). The CDR3 is made up of 15 amino acids. V lost 2 bases, J lost 1 base, and 9 bases lay in between. From germline, CDR1 is MNHNS and CDR2 SASEGT. The CDR3 reads CASSETGQSNQPQHF. DNA for the CDR3: TGTGCCAGCAGTGAAACGGGACAAAGCAATCAGCCCCAGCATTTT.

Concerning this clone: A read error may account for a junction end that differs from germline. This specimen includes other DNA sequences encoding the same CDR3. J is TRBJ2-7 and V is TRBV28; possible D gene TRBD1, 6 bases. The germline V gene has CDR1 MDHEN and CDR2 SYDVKM. This CDR3 is 14 amino acids long. CDR3 sequence reads: CASTRGGYSYEQYF. The CDR3 nucleotides are TGTGCCAGCACCCGAGGGGGATACTCCTATGAGCAGTACTTC. The full variable domain, rest sourced from reference TRBV28 and TRBJ2-7, is DVKVTQSSRYLVKRTGEKVFLECVQDMDHENMFWYRQDPGLGLRLIYFSYDVKMKEKGDIPEGYSVSREKKERFSLILESASTNQTSMYLCASTRGGYSYEQYFGPGTRLTVT.

Only one count was recorded for this clone. This CDR3 is CASSLRTGGSVGYTF. The CDR3 DNA reads TGTGCCAGCAGTTTAAGAACAGGGGGCTCTGTTGGCTACACCTTC. The J gene is TRBJ1-2, the V gene TRBV28, with TRBD1 matching 9 bases. The CDR3 contains 15 residues. The junction had 8 bases not matched to a gene; V was cut back by 2 bases and J by 7 bases. Germline V lookup: CDR1 MDHEN, CDR2 SYDVKM.

V usage is TRBV11-2 and J usage is TRBJ1-3, with TRBD1 identical over 8 bases. CDR1 is SGHAT and CDR2 is FQNNGV in the germline V gene. The trim removed 5 bases at V and 2 bases at J, leaving 2 bases unmatched. This CDR3 is built from 14 residues. In nucleotides, the CDR3 is TGTGCCAGCAGCCAACAGGGGGCTGGAAACACCATATATTTT. Translation gives CASSQQGAGNTIYF.

CDR3 sequence (DNA): TGCGCCAGCAGCCAAGAAACAGGGGCGAACTATGGCTACACCTTC. Encoded protein: CASSQETGANYGYTF. The chain is built from TRBV4-1 and TRBJ1-2, with 7 positions matching TRBD1. V gave up 0 bases and J gave up 2 bases; unmatched junction bases: 3. Germline lookup yields CDR1 MGHRA and CDR2 YSYEKL. This CDR3 comprises 15 residues.

The J gene is TRBJ1-3, the V gene TRBV7-9; D is unclear. The CDR3 extends over 15 amino acids. Germline-derived CDR1 and CDR2 are SEHNR and FQNEAQ (reference sequence). V was shortened by 5 bases and J by 4 bases, with 15 bases between the two germline ends. The CDR3 spells CASSPPGVGGNTIYF. As DNA, the CDR3 is TGTGCCAGCAGCCCCCCGGGAGTAGGCGGAAACACCATATATTTT.

Details on this clone: A much larger clonotype is one base distant, so this may be a read error. The chain employs TRBV5-5 and TRBJ2-5; D gene unclear. The CDR3 runs to 11 residues. Trimming took 0 bases from V and 5 from J, leaving 2 bases between them. Germline-derived CDR1 and CDR2 are SGHKS and YYEKEE (reference sequence). The CDR3 loop reads CASSLEETQYF. Here the CDR3 DNA reads TGTGCCAGCAGCTTGGAGGAGACCCAGTACTTC.

With respect to this clone: This specimen includes other DNA sequences encoding the same CDR3. The chain carries TRBV28 and TRBJ1-1; D is ambiguous. Germline loops: CDR1 MDHEN, CDR2 SYDVKM. The V and J ends lost 6 bases and 7 bases respectively, with 9 bases between them. The CDR3 is 11 residues long. CDR3: CASSLGGEAFF. The CDR3 DNA reads as TGTGCCAGCAGCTTGGGAGGTGAAGCTTTCTTT.

This rearrangement joins TRBV18 to TRBJ2-7; TRBD1 aligns across 7 bases. V was clipped by 5 bases and J by 2 bases; unmatched bases: 3. The CDR3 loop spans 13 amino acids. Germline-derived CDR1 and CDR2 are KGHSH and LQKENI. CDR3 DNA sequence: TGTGCCAGCTCAATCGACAGGGCCTACGAGCAGTACTTC. It specifies CASSIDRAYEQYF.

V is TRBV6-5 and J is TRBJ2-7, with 8 bases identical to TRBD2. The V gene's germline CDR1 is MNHEY and CDR2 SVGAGI. The CDR3 has 15 residues. V was pared by 5 bases and J by 0 bases, with 6 bases of the junction left unmatched. Written as DNA, the CDR3 is TGTGCCAGCAGTCCAGCGGGGGTCGACTCCTACGAGCAGTACTTC. Protein sequence: CASSPAGVDSYEQYF.

V and J are TRBV2 and TRBJ1-1; D gene uncertain. Germline lookup yields CDR1 SNHLY and CDR2 FYNNEI. V lost 2 bases, J lost 5 bases, and 18 bases lay in between. The CDR3 extends over 16 amino acids. The CDR3: CASSERVAGSSTEAFF. CDR3 sequence (DNA): TGTGCCAGCAGTGAACGGGTCGCGGGTAGTTCAACTGAAGCTTTCTTT.

The chain couples TRBV10-3 to TRBJ2-7, with D possibly TRBD1 on 5 matching bases. V was trimmed by 11 bases and J by 1 base, leaving 15 bases between them. The germline gives CDR1 ENHRY, CDR2 SYGVKD. This CDR3 region has 13 residues. This CDR3 reads CAGRSRDSYEQYF. CDR3 DNA: TGTGCCGGAAGGAGCAGGGATTCCTACGAGCAGTACTTC.

This clone has a single count. This CDR3 is also generated by other DNA sequences in the sample. The chain recombines TRBV7-9 with TRBJ2-3, with 8 bases aligning to TRBD1. The CDR3 contains 15 residues. After removal of 5 bases from V and 3 bases from J, the junction contained 7 bases not matched to a gene. Per the germline V gene, CDR1 is SEHNR and CDR2 is FQNEAQ (reference sequence). CDR3 bases: TGTGCCAGCAGCCCAGGGGGCGGGCGGACAGATACGCAGTATTTT. Translated: CASSPGGGRTDTQYF.

The chain joins TRBV5-6 to TRBJ2-3; D remains unclear. The V end lost 1 base, the J end lost 2 bases, and 5 bases lay between the germline ends. The CDR3 contains 13 residues. Germline V lookup: CDR1 SGHDT, CDR2 YYEEEE. The CDR3 region is CASSLLVTDTQYF. In DNA, the CDR3 is TGTGCCAGCAGCTTGTTGGTCACAGATACGCAGTATTTT.

This clone was found once. The chain recombines TRBV10-1 with TRBJ2-1; D may match TRBD1 or TRBD2 (5 bases each). The CDR3 totals 14 residues. The germline V gene encodes CDR1 WNHNN and CDR2 SYGVQD (reference sequence). The V and J ends lost 5 bases and 8 bases respectively, with 16 bases between them. CDR3 DNA: TGCGCCAGCAGTCCGGGACCACCTTTTTATGAGCAGTTCTTC. It encodes CASSPGPPFYEQFF.

This chain uses TRBV6-5 with TRBJ1-2, with 12 positions matching TRBD1. V was pared by 0 bases and J by 13 bases, with 6 bases of the junction left unmatched. Looked up from germline, CDR1 is MNHEY and CDR2 is SVGAGI. The CDR3 has 14 amino acids. The CDR3 loop is CASSYSPGQGALTF. The CDR3 DNA is TGTGCCAGCAGTTACTCTCCGGGACAGGGGGCCCTCACCTTC.